The 4 T cell receptor beta chains in this list originate from one sample, sequenced in a study of OX40 agonist ivuxolimab in advanced cancers. Only in-frame clones appear in the TCRdb table, and some are missing; sequencing was by immunoSEQ multiplex PCR. This sample carries about 7,300 clones, roughly 80% of them seen once, and the ten largest clones take roughly 80%. The specimen was CD4+ or CD8+ T cells sorted from blood, collected in a trial of the OX40 agonist ivuxolimab. Every receptor here comes from an adult with an advanced solid tumor such as melanoma, head and neck, liver or kidney cancer.

The chain links TRBV29-1 to TRBJ1-1; TRBD1 might be the D (5 bases). In germline, CDR1 is SQVTM, CDR2 ANQGSEA. This CDR3 is built from 13 residues. Deletions cut 3 bases from V and 4 bases from J, with 12 bases between. The CDR3 bases are TGCAGCGTTGAGCAGGGTGCAGGCACTGAAGCTTTCTTT. This sequence encodes CSVEQGAGTEAFF.

This chain joins TRBV18 and TRBJ1-5; the match to TRBD1 covers 9 bases. Per germline, CDR1 KGHSH and CDR2 LQKENI. CDR3 size: 16 residues. V lost 1 base and J lost 9; bases outside the gene matches: 10. CDR3 protein: CASSPQRDRGEWPQHF. Written as DNA, the CDR3 is TGTGCCAGCTCACCACAGCGAGACAGGGGGGAATGGCCCCAGCATTTT.

This rearrangement joins TRBV7-7 to TRBJ1-5; 7 bases match TRBD1. This CDR3 has 13 amino acids. CDR1 is SSHAT and CDR2 is FNYEAQ in the germline V gene (reference sequence). CDR3 loop: CASPGTACRAQHF. In DNA, the CDR3 is TGTGCTAGCCCCGGGACAGCATGTCGAGCCCAGCATTTT.

This chain links TRBV7-3 with TRBJ2-7, with D maybe TRBD1 (6 bases). CDR1 and CDR2 from the germline V gene are SGHTA and FQGTGA. The CDR3 consists of 14 residues. The V gene lost 1 base and the J gene lost 4 bases, with 11 bases spanning the gap. This CDR3 is CASSLKGQGYEQYF. The CDR3 nucleotides are TGTGCCAGCAGCTTAAAGGGGCAGGGGTACGAGCAGTACTTC.